These T cell receptor beta chains were read from a single sample in a study of CD8 T cells in Susac syndrome. From the immunoSEQ multiplex PCR reads, TCRdb called clonotypes with MiXCR, one entry per CDR3 protein. This table holds about 100,000 distinct CDR3 sequences, approximately 95% found once. The sample consisted of CD8+ T cells from PBMCs. The source is a human donor with Susac syndrome. Each CDR3 is given with its conserved first and last residue. Each record gives: CDR3 length, V gene, clone size, D gene, J gene, CDR3 protein, CDR3 DNA. A D gene is named only where the DNA matches it firmly. For some rows the clone size is stated as once, few or many, or as a class when expanded; others skip it.

18	TRBV28	NA	NA	TRBJ2-3	CASSSGTQSYSSTDTQYF	TGTGCCAGCAGTTCCGGGACGCAGTCCTACTCTAGCACAGATACGCAGTATTTT
15	TRBV20-1	NA	TRBD2	TRBJ2-1	CSAREGGGTYNEQFF	TGCAGTGCTAGAGAAGGCGGGGGGACCTACAATGAGCAGTTCTTC
14	TRBV19	NA	NA	TRBJ1-1	CASKVGQGMIEAFF	TGTGCCAGTAAAGTTGGCCAGGGCATGATCGAAGCTTTCTTT
15	TRBV7-2	once	NA	TRBJ2-5	CASSLVGAAGGTQYF	TGTGCCAGCAGCTTAGTTGGGGCAGCCGGGGGGACCCAGTACTTC
14	TRBV9	NA	NA	TRBJ1-1	CASSGSGVNTEAFF	TGTGCCAGCAGCGGAAGTGGGGTGAACACTGAAGCTTTCTTT
16	TRBV6-1	NA	NA	TRBJ2-1	CASSEALVLAGNEQFF	TGTGCCAGCAGTGAAGCGCTGGTACTAGCAGGGAATGAGCAGTTCTTC
14	TRBV7-9	NA	NA	TRBJ1-2	CASSLVEVDYGYTF	TGTGCCAGCAGCTTAGTTGAAGTAGACTATGGCTACACCTTC
14	TRBV5-1	NA	TRBD2	TRBJ2-7	CASSLGTSGDEQYF	TGCGCCAGCAGCTTGGGGACTAGCGGAGACGAGCAGTACTTC
12	TRBV10-3	once	NA	TRBJ2-7	CAISETGPEQYF	TGTGCCATCAGTGAAACGGGGCCCGAGCAGTACTTC
16	TRBV12-5	NA	NA	TRBJ1-2	CASDHLPPGPYYGYTF	TGTGCTAGTGACCACCTTCCACCGGGACCGTACTATGGCTACACCTTC
14	TRBV3-1	NA	TRBD2	TRBJ2-7	CASSHGGISYEQYF	TGTGCCAGCAGCCACGGGGGGATCTCCTACGAGCAGTACTTC
14	TRBV4-1	NA	NA	TRBJ2-1	CASSLERAYNEQFF	TGCGCCAGCAGCCTAGAGCGCGCCTACAATGAGCAGTTCTTC
12	TRBV12-3/TRBV12-4	NA	NA	TRBJ1-2	CASSRQSYGYTF	TGTGCCAGCAGCCGACAGAGCTATGGCTACACCTTC
14	TRBV12-3/TRBV12-4	once	TRBD2	TRBJ2-1	CASSSGGFYNEQFF	TGTGCCAGCAGTAGCGGGGGCTTCTACAATGAGCAGTTCTTC
13	TRBV20-1	NA	NA	TRBJ1-2	CSPQNRAVYGYTF	TGCAGTCCTCAAAACAGGGCGGTGTATGGCTACACCTTC
14	TRBV3-1	NA	NA	TRBJ2-7	CASSPRDSGYEQYF	TGTGCCAGCAGCCCACGGGACTCGGGCTACGAGCAGTACTTC
14	TRBV2	NA	TRBD1	TRBJ2-2	CASKTGGAIGELFF	TGTGCCAGCAAAACAGGGGGCGCGATCGGGGAGCTGTTTTTT
15	TRBV9	NA	NA	TRBJ2-5	CASSVIGGEGETQYF	TGTGCCAGCAGCGTAATTGGGGGAGAAGGAGAGACCCAGTACTTC
14	TRBV4-2	NA	NA	TRBJ2-1	CASSQEEGYNEQFF	TGTGCCAGCAGCCAAGAGGAGGGGTACAATGAGCAGTTCTTC
14	TRBV27	NA	NA	TRBJ1-5	CASSLSRAHQPQHF	TGTGCCAGCAGTTTATCCCGGGCTCATCAGCCCCAGCATTTT
16	TRBV4-2	NA	NA	TRBJ1-3	CASSQDQGLDGNTIYF	TGTGCCAGCAGCCAAGATCAGGGGTTAGATGGAAACACCATATATTTT
16	TRBV6-5	NA	NA	TRBJ1-4	CASSYTSLTLGEKLFF	TGTGCCAGCAGTTACACGTCGTTGACCCTAGGGGAAAAACTGTTTTTT
13	TRBV9	NA	NA	TRBJ1-2	CASSPWGLYGYTF	TGTGCCAGCAGCCCCTGGGGGCTCTATGGCTACACCTTC
16	TRBV5-4	NA	TRBD2	TRBJ2-5	CASSLFASGGMETQYF	TGTGCCAGCAGCTTGTTTGCAAGCGGGGGTATGGAGACCCAGTACTTC
17	TRBV4-1	NA	NA	TRBJ2-6	CASSRGKMVSGANVLTF	TGCGCCAGCAGCCGAGGGAAGATGGTTTCTGGGGCCAACGTCCTGACTTTC
14	TRBV7-9	NA	TRBD2	TRBJ2-1	CASSSVAQRGAGFF	TGTGCCAGCAGCTCTGTTGCTCAGCGGGGAGCAGGGTTCTTC